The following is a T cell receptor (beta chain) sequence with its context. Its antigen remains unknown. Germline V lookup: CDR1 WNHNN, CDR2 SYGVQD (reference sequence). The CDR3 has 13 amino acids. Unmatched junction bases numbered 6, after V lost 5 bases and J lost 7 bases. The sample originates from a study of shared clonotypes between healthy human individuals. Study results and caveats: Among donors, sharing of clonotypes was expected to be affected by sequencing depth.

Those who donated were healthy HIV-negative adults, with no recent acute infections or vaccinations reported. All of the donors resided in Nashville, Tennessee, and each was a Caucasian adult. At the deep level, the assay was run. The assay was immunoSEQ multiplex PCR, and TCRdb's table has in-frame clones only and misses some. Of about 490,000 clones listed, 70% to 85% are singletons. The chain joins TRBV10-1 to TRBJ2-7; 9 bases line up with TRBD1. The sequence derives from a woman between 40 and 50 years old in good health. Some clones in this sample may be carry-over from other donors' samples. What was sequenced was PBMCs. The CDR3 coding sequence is TGCGCCAGCAGTCAGGACAGGGGAAGTGAGCAGTACTTC. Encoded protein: CASSQDRGSEQYF.